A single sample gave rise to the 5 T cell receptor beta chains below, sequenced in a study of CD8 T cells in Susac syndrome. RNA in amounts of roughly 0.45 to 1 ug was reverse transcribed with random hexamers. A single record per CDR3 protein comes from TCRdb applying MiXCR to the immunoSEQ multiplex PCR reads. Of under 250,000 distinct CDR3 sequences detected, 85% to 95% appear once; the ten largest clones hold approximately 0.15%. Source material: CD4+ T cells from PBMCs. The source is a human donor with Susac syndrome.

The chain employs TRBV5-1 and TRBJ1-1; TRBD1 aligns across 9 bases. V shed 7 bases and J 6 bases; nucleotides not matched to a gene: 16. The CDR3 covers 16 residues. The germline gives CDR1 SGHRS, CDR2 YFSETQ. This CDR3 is CASGTGSRTGMAEAFF. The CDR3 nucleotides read TGCGCCAGCGGGACAGGGTCGAGAACAGGAATGGCTGAAGCTTTCTTT.

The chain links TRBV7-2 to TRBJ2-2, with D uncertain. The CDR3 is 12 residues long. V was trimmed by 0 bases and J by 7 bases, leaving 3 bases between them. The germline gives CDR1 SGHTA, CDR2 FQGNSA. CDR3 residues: CASSLAIGELFF. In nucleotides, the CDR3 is TGTGCCAGCAGCTTAGCGATCGGGGAGCTGTTTTTT.

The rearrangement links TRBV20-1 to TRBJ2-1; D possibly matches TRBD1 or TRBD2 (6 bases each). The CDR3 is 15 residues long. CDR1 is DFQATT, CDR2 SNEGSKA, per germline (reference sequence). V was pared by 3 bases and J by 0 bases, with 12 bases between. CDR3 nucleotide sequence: TGCAGTGCTAGCGGGGGCCTTAGCTCCTACAATGAGCAGTTCTTC. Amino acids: CSASGGLSSYNEQFF.

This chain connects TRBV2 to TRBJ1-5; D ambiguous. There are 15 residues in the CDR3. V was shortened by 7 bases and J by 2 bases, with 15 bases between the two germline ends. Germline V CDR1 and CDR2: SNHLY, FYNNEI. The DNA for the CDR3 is TGTGCCAGCACCGCGGGTCATAGAGGCAATCAGCCCCAGCATTTT. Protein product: CASTAGHRGNQPQHF.

The CDR3 here is CATSSIGQGNSPLHF. CDR3 DNA: TGTGCCACCAGCTCCATCGGACAGGGTAATTCACCCCTCCACTTT. The chain carries TRBV15 and TRBJ1-6; 8 bases agree with TRBD1. CDR3 length equals 15 residues. Germline V gives CDR1 LNHNV, CDR2 YYDKDF (reference sequence). V was pared by 5 bases and J by 6 bases, with 6 bases of the junction left unmatched.